This T cell receptor beta chain originates from a study of blood T cell repertoires in COVID-19. Using immunoSEQ multiplex PCR, the repertoire was profiled, and TCRdb retains in-frame clones only, with some absent. The sample carries some 450,000 clones, around 88% recorded once. Germline loops: CDR1 LNHNV, CDR2 YYDKDF (reference sequence). V was cut by 5 bases and J by 2 bases, with 15 bases left in between. CDR3 size: 15 residues. This TCR was sampled from a woman aged 45-60 years with COVID-19, enrolled during active disease. Sequencing input: peripheral blood. The rearrangement links TRBV15 to TRBJ2-5; tentatively, D is TRBD1 (6 bases). The CDR3 loop reads CATSLRAGAQETQYF. The CDR3, as DNA: TGTGCCACCAGCCTGAGGGCAGGGGCGCAAGAGACCCAGTACTTC.